The 23 T cell receptor beta chains below all came from one sample that was sequenced in a study of blood T cell repertoires in COVID-19. Clones were read by immunoSEQ multiplex PCR, and TCRdb kept only the in-frame ones, dropping some. The sample has roughly 96,000 clones, about 86% seen once; the top ten hold about 4.3%. Source material: peripheral blood. These receptor sequences come from a man aged 55 to 70 with acute or convalescent COVID-19.

J is TRBJ2-1 and V is TRBV11-2, with D tentatively TRBD2 (5 bases). V lost 1 base and J lost 2, with 9 bases in between. This CDR3 spans 15 amino acids. Germline CDR1 is SGHAT and CDR2 is FQNNGV. CDR3 sequence reads: CASSLVRGAYNEQFF. The CDR3, as DNA: TGTGCCAGCAGCTTAGTCCGGGGTGCCTACAATGAGCAGTTCTTC.

This chain links TRBV7-9 with TRBJ2-3; D is unresolved. Germline V CDR1 and CDR2: SEHNR, FQNEAQ (reference sequence). The V gene lost 4 bases and the J gene lost 3 bases, with 11 bases spanning the gap. This CDR3 spans 14 amino acids. CDR3 loop: CASSSPPGTDTQYF. The CDR3 region has the DNA TGTGCCAGCAGCTCTCCTCCAGGTACAGATACGCAGTATTTT.

This clone has just a few counts. The chain carries TRBV3-1 (or the pseudogene TRBV3-2) and TRBJ2-3; no definite D call. Looked up from germline, CDR1 is LGHDT and CDR2 is YNNKEL (reference sequence). This CDR3 spans 13 amino acids. V was shortened by 0 bases and J by 8 bases, with 9 bases between the two germline ends. CDR3 sequence reads: CASSQDLSRTQYF. In DNA, the CDR3 is TGTGCCAGCAGCCAAGATCTGAGTCGTACGCAGTATTTT.

This clone has just one count. J is TRBJ1-2 and V is TRBV28; 7 bases fit TRBD1. Germline CDR1 is MDHEN and CDR2 is SYDVKM. The J segment lost 4 bases and the V segment lost 4 bases, leaving 12 bases of the junction unmatched. The CDR3 contains 16 residues. CDR3 DNA: TGTGCCAGCAGTTCCCCCGACAGGGACCCTTCCTATGGCTACACCTTC. Translated: CASSSPDRDPSYGYTF.

This rearrangement joins TRBV11-2 to TRBJ2-7; D possibly corresponds to TRBD1 (6 bases). V was pared by 2 bases and J by 5 bases, with 16 bases between. Per the germline V gene, CDR1 is SGHAT and CDR2 is FQNNGV. The CDR3 is made up of 15 amino acids. Here the CDR3 DNA reads TGTGCCAGCAGCTTACTCACAGGGCTTTGGCACGAGCAGTACTTC. Protein: CASSLLTGLWHEQYF.

In its sample, this clone was seen once. The chain uses TRBV18 and TRBJ1-2, with 8 bases that match TRBD1. Losses at the gene ends were 6 bases for V and 0 bases for J; bases not matched to a gene: 15. Germline CDR1 KGHSH, CDR2 LQKENI. The CDR3 has 18 residues. The CDR3, as DNA: TGTGCCAGCTCCCGCCAACAGACACGACAGGGGACTAACTATGGCTACACCTTC. Encoded protein: CASSRQQTRQGTNYGYTF.

V usage is TRBV10-2 and J usage is TRBJ1-2; 8 bases align to TRBD1. V lost 0 bases, J lost 4 bases, and 7 bases stayed unmatched. Germline CDR1 WSHSY, CDR2 SAAADI. CDR3 size: 16 residues. The DNA for the CDR3 is TGCGCCAGCAGTGAGTCGAAGGCAGGGGGCGCCTATGGCTACACCTTC. Amino acids: CASSESKAGGAYGYTF.

V and J are TRBV4-3 and TRBJ1-2; unclear D gene. Germline assignment: CDR1 LGHNA and CDR2 YSLEER. The CDR3 runs 14 residues. Between the trimmed V and J ends, which lost 0 bases and 2 bases, there was a span of 7 bases. The CDR3 reads CASSQDRRNYGYTF. The DNA of the CDR3 is TGCGCCAGCAGCCAAGATCGTAGAAACTATGGCTACACCTTC.

The rearrangement uses TRBV7-9 and TRBJ1-2; D is possibly TRBD1 (6 bases). The CDR3 has 14 residues. From germline, CDR1 is SEHNR and CDR2 FQNEAQ (reference sequence). Trimming left V 5 bases short and J 6 bases short, with 16 bases between. CDR3 protein: CASSRQANVDGYTF. The DNA for the CDR3 is TGTGCCAGCAGCCGACAGGCCAACGTAGATGGCTACACCTTC.

The chain has TRBV6-1 and TRBJ1-4, with a possible D match to TRBD1 (6 bases). The CDR3 is 15 amino acids. The germline CDR1 and CDR2 sequences are MNHNS and SASEGT. Between the trimmed V and J ends, which lost 0 bases and 8 bases, there was a span of 13 bases. CDR3 nucleotide sequence: TGTGCCAGCAGTGAAGCGCTTAGTAGGGGGGAAAAACTGTTTTTT. It specifies CASSEALSRGEKLFF.

This clone has only a few counts. V and J are TRBV11-2 and TRBJ1-4; a weak D match, TRBD1 (5 bases). The CDR3 is made up of 13 amino acids. V lost 3 bases, J lost 5 bases, and 7 bases lay in between. Germline lookup yields CDR1 SGHAT and CDR2 FQNNGV. This chain's CDR3 is CASSLTVNEKLFF. As DNA, the CDR3 is TGTGCCAGCAGCTTGACAGTCAATGAAAAACTGTTTTTT.

The rearrangement links TRBV5-1 to TRBJ2-7, with 8 bases that match TRBD1. The CDR3 totals 13 residues. Trimming removed 4 bases from V and 2 bases from J; junction bases left unmatched: 2. The V gene's germline CDR1 is SGHRS and CDR2 YFSETQ. CDR3 nucleotides: TGCGCCAGCAGCGGGACAGGCCCCTACGAGCAGTACTTC. Encoded protein: CASSGTGPYEQYF.

The CDR3 region has the DNA TGTGCCAGCAGTTATAGTACGGCTCCGGAGTACGAGCAGTACGTC. The encoded protein is CASSYSTAPEYEQYV. The genes are TRBV6-5 and TRBJ2-7; no firm D call. The CDR3 extends over 15 amino acids. V lost 3 bases to trimming and J lost 4 bases, with 16 bases between them. The germline V gene has CDR1 MNHEY and CDR2 SVGAGI.

For this clone: The sample has other DNA sequences that encode this CDR3 too. The gene calls are TRBV18 and TRBJ1-1; no clear D gene. The CDR3 runs 14 residues. V lost 2 bases, J lost 1 base, and 8 bases lay in between. CDR1 is KGHSH, CDR2 LQKENI, per germline. CDR3 bases: TGTGCCAGCTCACCAACAGAAGGGAACACTGAAGCTTTCTTT. It specifies CASSPTEGNTEAFF.

This clone occurred once. J is TRBJ2-1 and V is TRBV19, with 8 bases that match TRBD2. The CDR3 has 17 amino acids. Per germline, CDR1 LNHDA and CDR2 SQIVND (reference sequence). The V and J ends lost 6 bases and 6 bases, in that order; junction bases with no gene match: 16. CDR3 in DNA: TGTGCCAGTAGCATACAAGATAGCGGGATGGGAGCCAATGAGCAGTTCTTC. Translating gives CASSIQDSGMGANEQFF.

The chain's CDR3 is CAIQGVPLNYGYTF. In DNA form, the CDR3 reads TGTGCCATACAGGGGGTACCCTTAAACTATGGCTACACCTTC. The chain uses TRBV10-3 and TRBJ1-2; 8 positions agree with TRBD1. J gave up 2 bases and V 9 bases, and 8 bases lay outside the gene matches. Germline values: CDR1 ENHRY, CDR2 SYGVKD. The CDR3 spans 14 residues.

J is TRBJ2-2 and V is TRBV3-1 (or the pseudogene TRBV3-2); TRBD1 matches at 9 bases. The ends lost 4 bases at V and 2 bases at J; junction bases unmatched: 8. Germline V gene data show CDR1 as LGHDT and CDR2 as YNNKEL (reference sequence). The CDR3 is 17 residues long. This CDR3 reads CASSRGQGGINTGELFF. The DNA of the CDR3 is TGTGCCAGCAGCCGGGGACAGGGTGGGATAAACACCGGGGAGCTGTTTTTT.

The V gene is TRBV5-8, the J gene TRBJ1-1; D might be TRBD1 (6 bases). Germline lookup yields CDR1 SGHTS and CDR2 YDEGEE. The V gene lost 3 bases and the J gene lost 1 base, with 13 bases spanning the gap. CDR3 length: 15 residues. The CDR3 nucleotides read TGTGCCAGCAGCTCATACAGGGAAGGGAACACTGAAGCTTTCTTT. Translation gives CASSSYREGNTEAFF.

The V call is TRBV7-9, the J call TRBJ1-1, with D perhaps matching TRBD1 (5 bases). This CDR3 region has 15 residues. V dropped 4 bases and J dropped 0 bases, with 12 bases sitting between them. The V gene's germline CDR1 is SEHNR and CDR2 FQNEAQ (reference sequence). CDR3 sequence (DNA): TGTGCCAGCAGCTCCGAGACAGACATGAACACTGAAGCTTTCTTT. As protein: CASSSETDMNTEAFF.

The rearrangement joins TRBV10-3 to TRBJ1-6, with D unclear. The CDR3 runs to 13 residues. Trimming took off 0 bases at V and 9 bases at J, with 6 bases between the two ends. The V gene's germline CDR1 is ENHRY and CDR2 SYGVKD. The CDR3 protein is CAISESAVSPLHF. CDR3 sequence (DNA): TGTGCCATCAGTGAGTCGGCAGTTTCACCCCTCCACTTT.

The chain links TRBV6-5 to TRBJ1-2; D remains ambiguous. The CDR3 consists of 15 residues. V was pared by 7 bases and J by 1 base, with 16 bases between. In germline, CDR1 is MNHEY, CDR2 SVGAGI. The CDR3 DNA is TGTGCCAGCAACCCCGAGGCAACCCATAACTATGGCTACACCTTC. It specifies CASNPEATHNYGYTF.

The CDR3 is CASRPMSTGGYTF. CDR3 in DNA: TGTGCCAGCAGACCTATGTCAACAGGCGGCTACACCTTC. The genes are TRBV6-5 and TRBJ1-2; D perhaps matches TRBD1 (5 bases). Trimming removed 6 bases from V and 8 bases from J, with 16 bases in between. CDR1 is MNHEY and CDR2 is SVGAGI in the germline V gene. CDR3 size: 13 residues.

The chain couples TRBV7-9 to TRBJ2-7, with D tentatively TRBD2 (6 bases). Trimming removed 2 bases at V and 6 bases at J, with 14 bases between. CDR1 SEHNR and CDR2 FQNEAQ come from the germline V gene (reference sequence). The CDR3 sequence is 14 residues long. CDR3 bases: TGTGCCAGCAGCTTACTAGCGTCAAGCCCCGAGCAGTACGTC. Residues: CASSLLASSPEQYV.